Listed below are T cell receptor beta chains from one sample, sequenced in a study of blood T cells in healthy people across ages. TCRdb independently ran MiXCR on the 5' RACE reads; one entry per CDR3 protein. The repertoire holds roughly 500,000 distinct CDR3 sequences, with approximately 27% as singletons. The sequenced sample was blood. Every receptor here comes from a woman in her 70s in good health. The CDR3 runs from the conserved cysteine through the conserved F or W. A D gene is named only where the DNA matches it firmly. Size values are once, few and many counts, or a class for expanded clones, and some rows have none.

TRBJ2-1	.	TRBV20-1	.	TGCAGTGCTAATCCCCCTGGGGGACGGGTAGATGAGCAGTTCTTC	CSANPPGGRVDEQFF
TRBJ2-5	few	TRBV12-3/TRBV12-4	.	TGTGCCAGCAGTTTTGGAGAGACCCAGCACTTC	CASSFGETQHF
TRBJ2-6	.	TRBV6-2/TRBV6-3	.	TGTGCCAGCTTAAGTTCTGGGGCCAACGTCCTGACTTTC	CASLSSGANVLTF
TRBJ2-7	.	TRBV12-3/TRBV12-4	TRBD1	TGTGCCAGCAGAAAAGGACAGGGGGTCTCGCGTGAGCAGTACTTC	CASRKGQGVSREQYF
TRBJ2-1	.	TRBV9	.	TGTGCCAGCAGCGTAGAGGTGGGTGAGCAGTTCTTC	CASSVEVGEQFF
TRBJ1-1	few	TRBV7-3	.	TGTGCCAGCAGCTACGGATCGGGGATGGACACTGAAGCTTTCTTT	CASSYGSGMDTEAFF
TRBJ2-5	.	TRBV10-3	.	TGTGCCATCAGTGGCGGGGGCAGCCAAGAGACCCAGTACTTC	CAISGGGSQETQYF
TRBJ1-6	few	TRBV27	.	TGTGCCAGCAGTTTTTGGGGGAGCTCCTATAATTCACCCCTCCACTTT	CASSFWGSSYNSPLHF
TRBJ1-1	few	TRBV18	.	TGTGCCAGCTCCGGTGGGCGGAACACTGAAGCTTTCTTT	CASSGGRNTEAFF
TRBJ1-1	.	TRBV11-2	.	TGTGCCAGCAGCTCTGGGGGCCTCCTGAACACTGAAGCTTTCTTT	CASSSGGLLNTEAFF
TRBJ2-3	few	TRBV9	.	TGTGCCAGCAGCGTAAAGGGATCTACGCAGTATTTT	CASSVKGSTQYF
TRBJ2-7	.	TRBV6-6	.	TGTGCCAGCAGGGATACACTTTACGAGCAGTACTTC	CASRDTLYEQYF
TRBJ1-2	.	TRBV6-1	.	TGTGCCAGCAGTGAGTACGGCGAGCGTGGCTACACCTTC	CASSEYGERGYTF
TRBJ1-2	once	TRBV19	.	TGTGCCAGTAGTTTGGGCCGAGAGTCCTATGGCTACACCTTC	CASSLGRESYGYTF
TRBJ2-3	few	TRBV2	TRBD2	TGTGCCAGCATTCTTAGCGGGGGCGGGCAGTATTTT	CASILSGGGQYF
TRBJ1-5	few	TRBV12-3/TRBV12-4	.	TGTGCCAGCAGGGGACCTTTGAATCAGCCCCAGCATTTT	CASRGPLNQPQHF
TRBJ1-1	.	TRBV29-1	.	TGCAGCGCCCGTGCGGGGGACACTGAACCTTTCTTT	CSARAGDTEPFF
TRBJ1-6	.	TRBV7-8	.	TGTGCCAGCAGCCTAAGAAAACTCCACGACGGCAATTCACCCCTCCACTTT	CASSLRKLHDGNSPLHF
TRBJ1-1	.	TRBV9	.	TGTGCCAGCAGCGTAGGGTACGGGACTGAAGCTTTCTTT	CASSVGYGTEAFF
TRBJ2-5	few	TRBV9	TRBD1	TGCGCCAGCAGCTACAGGGGGACAGAGACCCAGTACTTC	CASSYRGTETQYF
TRBJ1-2	few	TRBV3-1	.	TGTGCCAGCAGCCGATCGGCCGGGGGTAACTATGGCTACACCTTC	CASSRSAGGNYGYTF
TRBJ1-2	.	TRBV6-5	.	TGTGCCAGCAGTTACATACCGGGGCGAAAGAGTGGCTACACCTTC	CASSYIPGRKSGYTF
TRBJ2-3	.	TRBV20-1	.	TGCAGTGCCTGGGGAGGTCGGGGCACAGATACGCAGTATTTT	CSAWGGRGTDTQYF
TRBJ2-6	.	TRBV7-9	.	TGTGCCAGCGGCCTAGGGCGCTCTGGGGCCAACGTCCTGACCTTC	CASGLGRSGANVLTF
TRBJ1-5	.	TRBV18	.	TGTGCCAGCTCGAACAGACAGGATGATCAGCCCCAGCATTTT	CASSNRQDDQPQHF
TRBJ2-7	.	TRBV5-1	.	TGCGCCAGCAGCACCGCGACAGCCTACGAGCAGTACTTC	CASSTATAYEQYF